A selection of T cell receptor beta chains follows, all from one sample in a study of control samples from healthy donors and cancer patients. Clones were sequenced by immunoSEQ multiplex PCR, and TCRdb holds only the in-frame ones, with some missing. Altogether 99,000 or so clones are present, roughly four fifths being singletons, with the ten largest covering roughly 13%. The material sequenced was blood. The receptors were sampled from a woman aged 50 to 60 in good health. Both conserved end residues are part of each CDR3. A D gene is named only where the DNA matches it firmly. A clone size is listed for some rows: how often the clone was seen (once, few, many), or a class if it is expanded.

clone size: .
V gene: TRBV11-2
J gene: TRBJ2-2
CDR3 length: 16
D gene: .
CDR3 DNA: TGTGCCAGCAGCTTAGAAGGGCGGGGCCTTCCGGGGGAGCTGTTTTTT
CDR3 protein: CASSLEGRGLPGELFF

clone size: .
V gene: TRBV14
J gene: TRBJ1-5
CDR3 length: 13
D gene: .
CDR3 DNA: TGTGCCAGCAGCCGGTGGTTCGGTGAGCCCCAGCATTTT
CDR3 protein: CASSRWFGEPQHF

clone size: few
V gene: TRBV11-2
J gene: TRBJ1-3
CDR3 length: 15
D gene: .
CDR3 DNA: TGTGCCAGCAGCTTCGAGGGGCTCTCTGGAAACACCATATATTTT
CDR3 protein: CASSFEGLSGNTIYF

clone size: few
V gene: TRBV4-3
J gene: TRBJ2-3
CDR3 length: 18
D gene: TRBD2
CDR3 DNA: TGCGCCAGCAGCCAAGACCCAGCGGGGGGGAGTGCGGGTGATACGCAGTATTTT
CDR3 protein: CASSQDPAGGSAGDTQYF

clone size: .
V gene: TRBV18
J gene: TRBJ2-2
CDR3 length: 15
D gene: .
CDR3 DNA: TGTGCCAGCTCACCAGGGGACACATACACCGGGGAGCTGTTTTTT
CDR3 protein: CASSPGDTYTGELFF

clone size: .
V gene: TRBV7-3
J gene: TRBJ2-5
CDR3 length: 13
D gene: .
CDR3 DNA: TGTGCCAGCAGCTTAAATTTCGGCGAGACCCAGTACTTC
CDR3 protein: CASSLNFGETQYF

clone size: few
V gene: TRBV12-5
J gene: TRBJ2-3
CDR3 length: 14
D gene: .
CDR3 DNA: TGTGCTAGTGGTTTGTCCCGGGTGGCAGATACGCAGTATTTT
CDR3 protein: CASGLSRVADTQYF

clone size: once
V gene: TRBV15
J gene: TRBJ1-4
CDR3 length: 15
D gene: TRBD1
CDR3 DNA: TGTGCCACCAGCAGGGGGACAGCAACTAATGAAAAACTGTTTTTT
CDR3 protein: CATSRGTATNEKLFF

clone size: .
V gene: TRBV14
J gene: TRBJ1-2
CDR3 length: 14
D gene: .
CDR3 DNA: TGTGCCAGCAGCCCGCAGACATCCACGGGCGGCTACACCTTC
CDR3 protein: CASSPQTSTGGYTF

clone size: .
V gene: TRBV5-6
J gene: TRBJ1-1
CDR3 length: 16
D gene: .
CDR3 DNA: TGTGCCAGCAGCAGGGCGACCGGGGGCTGGTACACTGAAGCTTTCTTT
CDR3 protein: CASSRATGGWYTEAFF

clone size: few
V gene: TRBV5-1
J gene: TRBJ2-1
CDR3 length: 14
D gene: TRBD1
CDR3 DNA: TGCGCCAGCAGCCAAGACAGGGCTTGGAATGAGCAGTTCTTC
CDR3 protein: CASSQDRAWNEQFF

clone size: .
V gene: TRBV5-5
J gene: TRBJ2-7
CDR3 length: 15
D gene: TRBD2
CDR3 DNA: TGTGCCAGCAGCCTGGGACTAGCGGGGGACTACGAGCAGTACTTC
CDR3 protein: CASSLGLAGDYEQYF

clone size: .
V gene: TRBV3-1/TRBV3-2
J gene: TRBJ2-7
CDR3 length: 15
D gene: TRBD2
CDR3 DNA: TGTGCCAGCAGTAGGGGAGCGGGAGTCGGCGACGAGCAGTACTTC
CDR3 protein: CASSRGAGVGDEQYF

clone size: .
V gene: TRBV13
J gene: TRBJ2-1
CDR3 length: 14
D gene: .
CDR3 DNA: TGTGCCAGCAGCCAGGCGCTGGTTGACGGCCCCCGGTTCTTC
CDR3 protein: CASSQALVDGPRFF

clone size: .
V gene: TRBV29-1
J gene: TRBJ1-2
CDR3 length: 11
D gene: .
CDR3 DNA: TGCAGCGCCGAGGGGGGGAATGGCTACACCTTC
CDR3 protein: CSAEGGNGYTF

clone size: .
V gene: TRBV25-1
J gene: TRBJ2-2
CDR3 length: 16
D gene: .
CDR3 DNA: TGTGCCAGCAGTGAGGGGAGGGGGCGCGGCACCGGGGAGCTGTTTTTT
CDR3 protein: CASSEGRGRGTGELFF

clone size: .
V gene: TRBV28
J gene: TRBJ1-1
CDR3 length: 15
D gene: .
CDR3 DNA: TGTGCCAGCAGTTTATTCCATGAGTTGAACACTGAAGCTTTCTTT
CDR3 protein: CASSLFHELNTEAFF

clone size: .
V gene: TRBV7-8
J gene: TRBJ2-7
CDR3 length: 15
D gene: TRBD1
CDR3 DNA: TGTGCCAGCAGCGTTTCGAGACAGGGAACCTACGAGCAGTACTTC
CDR3 protein: CASSVSRQGTYEQYF

clone size: .
V gene: TRBV12-3/TRBV12-4
J gene: TRBJ1-1
CDR3 length: 12
D gene: .
CDR3 DNA: TGTGCCAGCAGTTTTGAGACTACGGGAGCTTTCTTT
CDR3 protein: CASSFETTGAFF

clone size: .
V gene: TRBV6-5
J gene: TRBJ2-4
CDR3 length: 15
D gene: .
CDR3 DNA: TGTGCCAGCAGTTACTCTAGAGTAGCCAAAAACATTCAGTACTTC
CDR3 protein: CASSYSRVAKNIQYF

clone size: few
V gene: TRBV3-1/TRBV3-2
J gene: TRBJ2-3
CDR3 length: 17
D gene: .
CDR3 DNA: TGTGCCAGCAGCCAACAAATCCGGGCCAGGGTAACAGATACGCAGTATTTT
CDR3 protein: CASSQQIRARVTDTQYF

clone size: few
V gene: TRBV4-3
J gene: TRBJ2-4
CDR3 length: 15
D gene: TRBD2
CDR3 DNA: TGCGCCAGCAGCTCATTACTAGCGGGAAAAAACATTCAGTACTTC
CDR3 protein: CASSSLLAGKNIQYF

clone size: .
V gene: TRBV6-2/TRBV6-3
J gene: TRBJ2-1
CDR3 length: 15
D gene: .
CDR3 DNA: TGTGCCAGCAGCCCCGGCTCGAGGGATTCCGATGAGCAGTTCTTC
CDR3 protein: CASSPGSRDSDEQFF

clone size: .
V gene: TRBV5-4
J gene: TRBJ2-3
CDR3 length: 15
D gene: TRBD1
CDR3 DNA: TGTGCCAGCAGCCTAAGACAGGGGGCCCCAGATACGCAGTATTTT
CDR3 protein: CASSLRQGAPDTQYF

clone size: .
V gene: TRBV9
J gene: TRBJ1-6
CDR3 length: 15
D gene: .
CDR3 DNA: TGTGCCAGCAGCACCACCATGGACGGGAGTTCACCCCTCCACTTT
CDR3 protein: CASSTTMDGSSPLHF

clone size: .
V gene: TRBV5-4
J gene: TRBJ1-1
CDR3 length: 14
D gene: .
CDR3 DNA: TGTGCCAGCAGCCTACAGGGCCGGAACACTGAAGCTTTCTTT
CDR3 protein: CASSLQGRNTEAFF

clone size: .
V gene: TRBV5-5
J gene: TRBJ1-2
CDR3 length: 15
D gene: TRBD1
CDR3 DNA: TGTGCCAGCAGTTTGGACAGGGGTTTGTACTATGGCTACACCTTC
CDR3 protein: CASSLDRGLYYGYTF

clone size: .
V gene: TRBV7-9
J gene: TRBJ2-7
CDR3 length: 16
D gene: TRBD2
CDR3 DNA: TGTGCCAGCAGCTTACCGGGACTAGCGGGAGAGGGCGAGCAGTACTTC
CDR3 protein: CASSLPGLAGEGEQYF

clone size: .
V gene: TRBV7-2
J gene: TRBJ2-1
CDR3 length: 12
D gene: .
CDR3 DNA: TGTGCCAGCAGCTTAGTAAGGGATGAGCAGTTCTTC
CDR3 protein: CASSLVRDEQFF

clone size: .
V gene: TRBV7-2
J gene: TRBJ2-3
CDR3 length: 14
D gene: .
CDR3 DNA: TGTGCCAGCAGCCCAATCGCGGGCACAGATACGCAGTATTTT
CDR3 protein: CASSPIAGTDTQYF

clone size: medium-sized
V gene: TRBV4-1
J gene: TRBJ1-1
CDR3 length: 15
D gene: .
CDR3 DNA: TGCGCCAGCAGCCAAGTCCAGGGGTCGGGGACTGAAGCTTTCTTT
CDR3 protein: CASSQVQGSGTEAFF

clone size: many
V gene: TRBV4-3
J gene: TRBJ2-3
CDR3 length: 16
D gene: TRBD2
CDR3 DNA: TGCGCCAGCAGCCAAGATCCTAGCGGAGGGTCAGATACGCAGTATTTT
CDR3 protein: CASSQDPSGGSDTQYF

clone size: .
V gene: TRBV20-1
J gene: TRBJ1-1
CDR3 length: 15
D gene: TRBD1
CDR3 DNA: TGCAGTGCTAGTCTATCGCAGGGGGCCGACACTGAAGCTTTCTTT
CDR3 protein: CSASLSQGADTEAFF

clone size: .
V gene: TRBV10-3
J gene: TRBJ2-3
CDR3 length: 15
D gene: .
CDR3 DNA: TGTGCCATCAGTGGGGGTCGGGGCAACACAGATACGCAGTATTTT
CDR3 protein: CAISGGRGNTDTQYF

clone size: .
V gene: TRBV6-5
J gene: TRBJ1-1
CDR3 length: 15
D gene: .
CDR3 DNA: TGTGCCAGCAGTTACCCTGACAGAGAAGGCACTGAAGCTTTCTTT
CDR3 protein: CASSYPDREGTEAFF

clone size: medium-sized
V gene: TRBV10-3
J gene: TRBJ1-1
CDR3 length: 15
D gene: TRBD1
CDR3 DNA: TGTGCCATCAGTGGTTCCGGGACAGGGAACACTGAAGCTTTCTTT
CDR3 protein: CAISGSGTGNTEAFF

clone size: .
V gene: TRBV7-2
J gene: TRBJ1-6
CDR3 length: 15
D gene: .
CDR3 DNA: TGTGCCAGCAGACCGGGGATGGGACAAAATTCACCCCTCCACTTT
CDR3 protein: CASRPGMGQNSPLHF

clone size: .
V gene: TRBV12-5
J gene: TRBJ2-3
CDR3 length: 13
D gene: TRBD2
CDR3 DNA: TGTGCCACTTCGGGACTAGTTACAGATACGCAGTATTTT
CDR3 protein: CATSGLVTDTQYF

clone size: .
V gene: TRBV2
J gene: TRBJ1-1
CDR3 length: 13
D gene: .
CDR3 DNA: TGTGCCAGCATATCGGACGGGAACACTGAAGCTTTCTTT
CDR3 protein: CASISDGNTEAFF

clone size: .
V gene: TRBV3-1/TRBV3-2
J gene: TRBJ2-3
CDR3 length: 15
D gene: .
CDR3 DNA: TGTGCCAGCAGCACGCGGGGTGCTCGAGGGGATACGCAGTATTTT
CDR3 protein: CASSTRGARGDTQYF

clone size: .
V gene: TRBV6-2/TRBV6-3
J gene: TRBJ2-7
CDR3 length: 18
D gene: TRBD2
CDR3 DNA: TGTGCCAGCAGTTACCCTGATCTACTAGCGGGAGGGTACCACGAGCAGTACTTC
CDR3 protein: CASSYPDLLAGGYHEQYF

clone size: few
V gene: TRBV5-4
J gene: TRBJ2-2
CDR3 length: 15
D gene: .
CDR3 DNA: TGTGCCAGCAGCCAGGGACGTCGGGACACCGGGGAGCTGTTTTTT
CDR3 protein: CASSQGRRDTGELFF

clone size: .
V gene: TRBV15
J gene: TRBJ1-4
CDR3 length: 15
D gene: .
CDR3 DNA: TGTGCCACCAGCAGAGACGGTCTACCCAATGAAAAACTGTTTTTT
CDR3 protein: CATSRDGLPNEKLFF